This T cell receptor (beta chain) stems from a study of prognosis after radiotherapy for stage I lung cancer. For the study at large: The enrollment of patients with stage I non-small cell lung cancer occurred between early 2018 and 2019. Study-wide results and caveats: Patients with distant metastases had lower Shannon entropy after stereotactic body radiation therapy.

Node-negative disease was confirmed in all patients by CT and PET/CT, with no prior chemotherapy, radiotherapy or other malignancies. The table lists this clonotype with many counts. The antigen remains unidentified. This CDR3 spans 16 amino acids. Per the germline V gene, CDR1 is PRHDT and CDR2 is FYEKMQ (reference sequence). The V gene end was trimmed by 5 bases and the J gene end by 2 bases; junction bases not matched to a gene: 5. Two-round multiplex PCR on genomic DNA was the method by which TCR beta CDR3 was amplified. With primers specific to each TRBV and TRBJ gene, the first-round PCR was performed. TCRdb used MiXCR to reprocess the multiplex PCR reads, holding one entry per CDR3 protein. The sample shows tens of thousands of distinct CDR3 sequences, roughly 41% of them seen only once.

This material consisted of PBMCs, taken before or after stereotactic body radiation therapy (not recorded which). The TCR comes from a donor over 45 with non-small cell lung cancer. The chain couples TRBV13 to TRBJ2-6; the match to TRBD1 covers 8 bases. The CDR3 reads CASSGQGVAGANVLTF. The CDR3 nucleotides read TGTGCCAGCAGCGGACAGGGAGTGGCTGGGGCCAACGTCCTGACTTTC.